The 4 T cell receptor beta chains presented below share a single source sample, sequenced in a study of T cell responses to AZD1222 COVID-19 vaccine. The table came from immunoSEQ multiplex PCR; TCRdb's copy has only in-frame clones and leaves some out. In the table there are about 200,000 clones, approximately 94% of which are singletons. The sample in question was peripheral blood, obtained 28 days after the second AZD1222 dose. The receptors stem from an adult who received the AZD1222 COVID-19 vaccine.

The chain links TRBV7-9 to TRBJ1-2; D is uncertain. The CDR3 has 12 amino acids. Germline V gene lookup returns CDR1 SEHNR and CDR2 FQNEAQ (reference sequence). V was clipped by 1 base and J by 8 bases, with 8 bases between them. CDR3 nucleotide sequence: TGTGCCAGCAGCTTAGAGGAGTGGGGCTACACCTTC. Translation gives CASSLEEWGYTF. Drawing the rest from reference TRBV7-9 and TRBJ1-2, the complete variable domain is DTGVSQNPRHKITKRGQNVTFRCDPISEHNRLYWYRQTLGQGPEFLTYFQNEAQLEKSRLLSDRFSAERPKGSFSTLEIQRTEQGDSAMYLCASSLEEWGYTFGSGTRLTVV.

This clone was detected ten times or more. The chain has TRBV4-3 and TRBJ2-6; TRBD1 is a possible D gene (6 bases). V lost 2 bases and J lost 0, with 11 bases in between. Germline CDR1 is LGHNA and CDR2 is YSLEER. This CDR3 is 17 amino acids long. For the CDR3, the DNA is TGCGCCAGCAGCCAAATGGGGGACATCTCTGGGGCCAACGTCCTGACTTTC. This encodes CASSQMGDISGANVLTF.

The table lists this clone with a few counts. The chain recombines TRBV6-2 or TRBV6-3 with TRBJ2-5, with 10 bases matching TRBD1. The CDR3 extends over 14 amino acids. Trimming took 4 bases from V and 3 from J; bases not matched to a gene: 2. Germline loops: CDR1 MNHEY, CDR2 SVGEGT. The CDR3 nucleotides are TGTGCCAGCAGTTCCGGGACAGGGGAAGAGACCCAGTACTTC. Residues: CASSSGTGEETQYF.

The chain links TRBV28 to TRBJ1-2; TRBD1 aligns across 9 bases. The CDR3 spans 15 residues. The V gene's germline CDR1 is MDHEN and CDR2 SYDVKM. The V segment lost 6 bases and the J segment 9 bases; nucleotides outside the gene matches: 14. CDR3 coding DNA: TGTGCCAGCAGATCTCCGGGACAGGGTTCGGCCAGCTACACCTTC. Translating it yields CASRSPGQGSASYTF.